Described below is a single T cell receptor beta chain sequence and its context. This clone was observed a handful of times. Its target antigen remains unknown. Per-base qualities were not stored, and no clone one base away is much larger. Library generation was performed with the immunoSEQ multiplex PCR assay. TCRdb re-hosts the immuneACCESS table, in-frame sequences only. Its copies lack some clones; in the studies checked, an unresolved V gene accounts for under half of them, and the cause for the rest is not known. The sample includes some 160,000 clones, with about 94% observed a single time. The ten largest clonotypes hold around 9.3% of the sample. The sample is drawn from a study of control samples from healthy donors and cancer patients (dated by TCRdb to the early 2020s). Including cysteine and phenylalanine, the CDR3 has 10 amino acids. Only the CDR3 region is kept as DNA, spanning 30 bases read in frame from base 1. The germline V gene supplies CDR1 LGHNT and CDR2 FRNRAP. V is pared back by 5 bases and J by 7 bases, with 2 bases lying between the germline termini.

The sequence is built from TRBV12-5 and TRBJ2-2, with the D segment identity uncertain. Sequencing was done on a sample of blood. The receptor comes from a woman in her 40s in good health. CDR3 reads: CASGLGELFF. The sequenced DNA: TGTGCTAGTGGTCTCGGGGAGCTGTTTTTT. Here the CDR3 is joined to the reference TRBV12-5 and TRBJ2-2 genes, and the full variable domain is: DARVTQTPRHKVTEMGQEVTMRCQPILGHNTVFWYRQTMMQGLELLAYFRNRAPLDDSGMPKDRFSAEMPDATLATLKIQPSEPRDSAVYFCASGLGELFFGEGSRLTVL.